The 7 T cell receptor beta chains reported below all come from one sample, sequenced in a study of OX40 agonist ivuxolimab in advanced cancers. Sequencing was performed with immunoSEQ multiplex PCR; in TCRdb, only in-frame clones are kept and a portion is missing. The sample includes under 110,000 clones, around nine tenths seen only once; the top ten take about 0.48%. The sample here was CD4+ or CD8+ T cells sorted from blood, taken in a trial of the OX40 agonist ivuxolimab. The receptors originated from an adult with an advanced solid tumor such as melanoma, head and neck, liver or kidney cancer.

The rearrangement joins TRBV18 to TRBJ1-6, with 9 bases lining up with TRBD1. CDR1 is KGHSH and CDR2 is LQKENI in the germline V gene. The CDR3 loop spans 14 amino acids. V shed 4 bases and J 7 bases; nucleotides not matched to a gene: 2. The CDR3, as DNA: TGTGCCAGCTCACGGGGACAGGGAAATTCACCCCTCCACTTT. Its protein is CASSRGQGNSPLHF. Filled out from reference TRBV18 and TRBJ1-6, the complete variable domain reads NAGVMQNPRHLVRRRGQEARLRCSPMKGHSHVYWYRQLPEEGLKFMVYLQKENIIDESGMPKERFSAEFPKEGPSILRIQQVVRGDSAAYFCASSRGQGNSPLHFGNGTRLTVT.

The V gene is TRBV9, the J gene TRBJ1-3; 7 bases line up with TRBD1. CDR1 and CDR2 (germline): SGDLS, YYNGEE. V shed 1 base and J 2 bases; nucleotides not matched to a gene: 3. The CDR3 has 15 residues. As DNA, the CDR3 is TGTGCCAGCAGCGTATCAGGGGGGGCTGGAAACACCATATATTTT. Translated: CASSVSGGAGNTIYF.

J is TRBJ2-3 and V is TRBV5-1; 7 bases match TRBD1. CDR1 is SGHRS and CDR2 is YFSETQ in the germline V gene. With 2 bases clipped from V and 6 bases from J, the junction kept 3 bases outside the gene matches. CDR3 size: 13 residues. In DNA, the CDR3 is TGCGCCAGCAGCTTTACAGGGGCCGATACGCAGTATTTT. This sequence encodes CASSFTGADTQYF.

V usage is TRBV19 and J usage is TRBJ2-5, with D maybe TRBD1 (6 bases). The CDR3 is 13 amino acids. Germline V CDR1 and CDR2: LNHDA, SQIVND (reference sequence). V shed 6 bases and J shed 2 bases, with 10 bases lying between them. The CDR3: CASSDRPQETQYF. The CDR3 DNA sequence: TGTGCCAGTAGCGACAGGCCGCAAGAGACCCAGTACTTC.

CDR3 sequence (DNA): TGTGCCAGCAGTGAAGACGGTCGTTACACCGGGGAGCTGTTTTTT. Its translation is CASSEDGRYTGELFF. The chain employs TRBV2 and TRBJ2-2; D is ambiguous. Looked up from germline, CDR1 is SNHLY and CDR2 is FYNNEI. CDR3 size: 15 residues. Trimming shortened V by 1 base and J by 3 bases, and 9 bases separated the two germline ends.

The gene calls are TRBV18 and TRBJ2-7; either TRBD1 or TRBD2 may fit D (7 bases each). The CDR3 covers 13 residues. Trimming pared 8 bases from V and 4 bases from J, leaving 15 bases between. In germline, CDR1 is KGHSH, CDR2 LQKENI. The CDR3, as DNA: TGTGCCAGCAACCAGGGGGGGAGTTACGAGCAGTACTTC. The encoded protein is CASNQGGSYEQYF.

The table lists this clone with a few counts. This chain joins TRBV5-4 and TRBJ2-3; D possibly matches TRBD1 or TRBD2 (6 bases each). This CDR3 has 15 amino acids. Germline values: CDR1 SGHNT, CDR2 YYREEE (reference sequence). The ends were cut back, 4 bases at V and 5 bases at J, with 17 bases in the middle. The CDR3 DNA sequence: TGTGCCAGCAGCCCCGCTCGGGGGCCTGGAGATACGCAGTATTTT. Its protein is CASSPARGPGDTQYF.